A single sample gave rise to the 15 T cell receptor beta chains below, sequenced in a study of CXCR3-negative and CXCR3-positive naive CD8 T cells. Study outcomes and limitations: A higher hydrophobicity marked the TRB CDR3s of CXCR3-positive naive cells versus CXCR3-negative naive cells.

These TCRs are of unknown antigen specificity. The libraries of TRB cDNA were constructed through 5' RACE using UMI labels. From its re-call of the 5' RACE reads, TCRdb lists each CDR3 protein once, without DNA. This sample contains several thousand distinct CDR3 sequences. Sequences were obtained from naive CXCR3+ CD8+ T cells from blood. As for subset: CD45RO-CCR7+CD27+CD95- naive CD8+ T cells expressing CXCR3 (TNR3+). These receptors originate from a human donor in good health. Some clones in this sample may be carry-over from other donors' samples.

Frequency places this clonotype as medium-sized. This rearrangement joins TRBV11-2 to TRBJ2-5; TCRdb indicates TRBD2, and absent DNA this call remains unverified. This CDR3 has 16 amino acids. CDR1 SGHAT and CDR2 FQNNGV come from the germline V gene. Here the CDR3 reads CASSFPLVGDQETQYF.

This clonotype is identified as medium-sized (0.01 to 0.1%) from frequency. The chain employs TRBV29-1 and TRBJ2-7; absent DNA, TCRdb's TRBD1 call cannot be checked. CDR3 length: 11 residues. Germline values: CDR1 SQVTM, CDR2 ANQGSEA. This chain's CDR3 is CSIGQSYEQYF.

This clonotype is called medium-sized based on its frequency. The J gene is TRBJ2-2, the V gene TRBV3-1; TCRdb gives TRBD1 as the D gene, but with no DNA this cannot be confirmed. In germline, CDR1 is LGHDT, CDR2 YNNKEL (reference sequence). The CDR3 extends over 15 amino acids. CDR3 sequence: CASSHGREYTGELFF.

The V gene is TRBV24-1, the J gene TRBJ2-1; TCRdb returns TRBD1, unconfirmable since there is no DNA. Germline V lookup: CDR1 KGHDR, CDR2 SFDVKD. The CDR3 has 17 amino acids. CDR3 region: CATSVPSRDTSYNEQFF.

Frequency places this clonotype as medium-sized (0.01 to 0.1%). The V call is TRBV20-1, the J call TRBJ2-1; TCRdb returns TRBD2, unconfirmable since there is no DNA. The CDR3 covers 17 residues. CDR1 is DFQATT and CDR2 is SNEGSKA in the germline V gene (reference sequence). CDR3: CSARTLSGGEIYNEQFF.

This rearrangement joins TRBV28 to TRBJ2-1; TCRdb's assignment of TRBD2 cannot be checked, as there is no DNA. Germline CDR1 reads MDHEN; CDR2 reads SYDVKM. The CDR3 covers 13 residues. The CDR3: CASSLAGYNEQFF.

This chain connects TRBV29-1 to TRBJ2-3; without DNA, the TCRdb call of TRBD2 cannot be checked. Per germline, CDR1 SQVTM and CDR2 ANQGSEA. The CDR3 runs 15 residues. This chain's CDR3 is CSERLAGQCTDTQYF.

According to its frequency, this clonotype is medium-sized. J is TRBJ1-1 and V is TRBV7-2; TCRdb's D gene call, TRBD1, goes unchecked for lack of DNA. Per the germline V gene, CDR1 is SGHTA and CDR2 is FQGNSA. The CDR3 length is 15 residues. CDR3 protein: CASSLDGGLNTEAFF.

This rearrangement joins TRBV7-9 to TRBJ1-1; TCRdb's D call, TRBD1, is unchecked because there is no DNA. CDR1 and CDR2 from the germline V gene are SEHNR and FQNEAQ (reference sequence). The CDR3 contains 14 residues. CDR3 in amino acids: CASSWTGGRREAFF.

The chain recombines TRBV10-3 with TRBJ1-5. This CDR3 contains 13 residues. In germline, CDR1 is ENHRY, CDR2 SYGVKD. This chain's CDR3 is CAIRDDSNQPQHF.

This rearrangement joins TRBV29-1 to TRBJ2-1; TCRdb picks TRBD1, but there is no DNA to check that call. CDR1 is SQVTM and CDR2 is ANQGSEA in the germline V gene. The CDR3 is made up of 13 amino acids. The CDR3 here is CSVEQGPYNEQFF.

This clonotype is classed as medium-sized by frequency. The chain is built from TRBV29-1 and TRBJ1-2; TCRdb outputs TRBD1, but without DNA this stays unchecked. Germline-derived CDR1 and CDR2 are SQVTM and ANQGSEA. The CDR3 spans 14 residues. CDR3 loop: CSVESSGSGYGYTF.

Frequency places this clonotype as medium-sized. The chain links TRBV29-1 to TRBJ2-2; absent DNA, TCRdb's TRBD1 call cannot be checked. CDR3 length: 12 residues. CDR1 SQVTM and CDR2 ANQGSEA come from the germline V gene. The CDR3 loop is CSVVGRPGELFF.

By frequency, this clonotype registers medium-sized. The V gene is TRBV27, the J gene TRBJ2-7. There are 15 residues in the CDR3. Germline V lookup: CDR1 MNHEY, CDR2 SMNVEV (reference sequence). The CDR3 region is CASSTAGRKSYEQYF.

This clonotype is deemed medium-sized by its frequency. The V gene is TRBV28, the J gene TRBJ1-1; without DNA, the TCRdb call of TRBD1 cannot be checked. The CDR3 has 15 residues. Germline CDR1 is MDHEN and CDR2 is SYDVKM. The CDR3 loop is CASSLATALNTEAFF.